These 27 T cell receptor beta chains share one sample of origin, sequenced in a study of blood T cell repertoires in COVID-19. TCRdb's table, derived via immunoSEQ multiplex PCR, lists solely in-frame clones and lacks some. The table lists more than 100,000 clones, 85% to 90% of them singletons, with over 2% in the top ten. The sample consisted of peripheral blood. Every receptor here comes from a man aged 50-59 years with active COVID-19.

This chain links TRBV19 with TRBJ1-1; the match to TRBD1 covers 7 bases. The CDR3 is 15 amino acids. V was clipped by 5 bases and J by 2 bases; unmatched bases: 8. Germline V gives CDR1 LNHDA, CDR2 SQIVND (reference sequence). The CDR3 DNA follows: TGTGCCAGTAGTCACAGGGGAACTTATAACACTGAAGCTTTCTTT. Protein product: CASSHRGTYNTEAFF. Using reference TRBV19 and TRBJ1-1 for the parts outside the CDR3, the full variable domain is DGGITQSPKYLFRKEGQNVTLSCEQNLNHDAMYWYRQDPGQGLRLIYYSQIVNDFQKGDIAEGYSVSREKKESFPLTVTSAQKNPTAFYLCASSHRGTYNTEAFFGQGTRLTVV.

The J gene is TRBJ2-2, the V gene TRBV2; 7 positions match TRBD1. J was trimmed by 7 bases and V by 7 bases; bases with no gene match: 3. This CDR3 is 12 amino acids long. The germline V gene has CDR1 SNHLY and CDR2 FYNNEI. The CDR3 nucleotides read TGTGCCAGCAATAGGGGGCTCGGGGAGCTGTTTTTT. This translates into CASNRGLGELFF.

The sample holds one count of this clone. The chain combines TRBV28 with TRBJ2-6, with D perhaps TRBD2 (6 bases). The CDR3 consists of 14 residues. With 3 bases removed from V and 4 bases from J, the gap between germline ends came to 7 bases. The germline CDR1 and CDR2 sequences are MDHEN and SYDVKM. CDR3 sequence reads: CASSLGGGANVLTF. The DNA for the CDR3 is TGTGCCAGCAGTTTGGGGGGAGGGGCCAACGTCCTGACTTTC.

V usage is TRBV7-6 and J usage is TRBJ2-3; no firm D call. Germline assignment: CDR1 SGHVS and CDR2 FNYEAQ. CDR3 length: 14 residues. The V and J ends lost 0 bases and 0 bases respectively, with 4 bases between them. The CDR3 nucleotides are TGTGCCAGCAGCTTAGCGGCCAGCACAGATACGCAGTATTTT. This gives the protein CASSLAASTDTQYF.

The rearrangement uses TRBV25-1 and TRBJ2-5; 7 nucleotides align to TRBD2. V shed 2 bases and J 3 bases; nucleotides not matched to a gene: 3. Germline CDR1 reads MGHDK; CDR2 reads SYGVNS. The CDR3 has 14 residues. As DNA, the CDR3 is TGTGCCAGCAGTGAAGGGGGAGGGGAAGAGACCCAGTACTTC. As protein: CASSEGGGEETQYF.

The V call is TRBV3-1 (or the pseudogene TRBV3-2), the J call TRBJ2-4; 7 bases match TRBD2. V trimming: 3 bases; J trimming: 4 bases; junction bases outside the gene matches: 3. The CDR3 totals 14 residues. Germline values: CDR1 LGHDT, CDR2 YNNKEL (reference sequence). CDR3 amino acids: CASSHSGGKNIQYF. The CDR3 DNA reads as TGTGCCAGCAGCCACTCGGGGGGAAAAAACATTCAGTACTTC.

The rearrangement links TRBV2 to TRBJ2-2, with 9 bases aligning to TRBD2. Germline trimming cut 5 bases from V and 6 bases from J; bases unmatched to any gene: 7. Germline loops: CDR1 SNHLY, CDR2 FYNNEI. The CDR3 contains 15 residues. CDR3 nucleotides: TGTGCCAGCAGTCTAGCGGGACCTACACCCGGGGAGCTGTTTTTT. It yields the protein CASSLAGPTPGELFF.

As to this clone: The junction departs from germline at one end; a sequencing error may be responsible. V gene TRBV7-7 combines with J gene TRBJ2-3; 7 bases map to TRBD2. The CDR3 covers 14 residues. The germline gives CDR1 SSHAT, CDR2 FNYEAQ (reference sequence). The CDR3: CASSLGEGSDTQYF. CDR3 bases: TGTGCTAGCAGCTTAGGGGAGGGATCGGATACGCAGTATTTT.

The table lists this clone with many counts. This chain links TRBV6-5 with TRBJ2-7, with D maybe TRBD1 (6 bases). CDR3 length: 14 amino acids. The germline V and J ends were trimmed by 5 bases and 2 bases, with 13 bases remaining between them. Germline CDR1 is MNHEY and CDR2 is SVGAGI. The CDR3 nucleotides are TGTGCCAGCAGTATCCACAGGGAAGCCTACGAGCAGTACTTC. Protein product: CASSIHREAYEQYF.

The rearrangement uses TRBV7-2 and TRBJ1-5; TRBD1 matches at 9 bases. The germline V gene encodes CDR1 SGHTA and CDR2 FQGNSA. The CDR3 length is 16 residues. The J segment lost 7 bases and the V segment lost 3 bases, leaving 10 bases of the junction unmatched. The chain's CDR3 is CASSFSSGTGLQPQHF. The CDR3 DNA follows: TGTGCCAGCAGCTTTTCTTCCGGGACAGGGCTACAGCCCCAGCATTTT.

This chain uses TRBV12-5 with TRBJ1-4, with 7 nucleotides matching TRBD1. Losses at the gene ends were 4 bases for V and 3 bases for J; bases not matched to a gene: 2. The length of the CDR3 is 14 residues. The germline V gene has CDR1 LGHNT and CDR2 FRNRAP. This chain's CDR3 is CASGWGQPNEKLFF. The CDR3 coding sequence is TGTGCTAGTGGTTGGGGACAGCCTAATGAAAAACTGTTTTTT.

The chain links TRBV11-3 to TRBJ2-1; D is possibly TRBD2 (7 bases). V lost 6 bases and J lost 4, with 19 bases in between. This CDR3 region has 16 residues. Germline assignment: CDR1 SGHNT and CDR2 YENEEA. In nucleotides, the CDR3 is TGTGCCAGCAGTCCTCGTGGGGGGGCTGGGTACAATGAGCAGTTCTTC. Amino acids: CASSPRGGAGYNEQFF.

This clone was seen only once. V is TRBV12-1 and J is TRBJ2-5; the D call of TRBD1 is as the table states it, not checked on the DNA. TRBV12-1 is tagged as a pseudogene. There are 14 residues in the CDR3. The CDR3 DNA reads as TGTGCCAGCAGCTTTGTGCGTTGGGCAAGAACCCAGTACTTC. It yields the protein CASSFVRWARTQYF.

The chain has TRBV27 and TRBJ1-1; tentatively, D is TRBD1 (5 bases). Germline-derived CDR1 and CDR2 are MNHEY and SMNVEV (reference sequence). The CDR3 is made up of 14 amino acids. The V and J ends lost 3 bases and 1 base respectively, with 9 bases between them. CDR3 loop: CASSFRGTNTEAFF. CDR3 nucleotide sequence: TGTGCCAGCAGTTTCCGGGGGACGAACACTGAAGCTTTCTTT.

This clone was recorded only once. The chain employs TRBV5-4 and TRBJ2-7, with D tentatively TRBD2 (6 bases). CDR3 length: 13 residues. Germline CDR1 SGHNT, CDR2 YYREEE (reference sequence). Trimming stripped 1 base from V and 5 bases from J, with 10 bases between. The CDR3 loop reads CASSLSLADEQYF. Here the CDR3 DNA reads TGTGCCAGCAGCTTGTCACTAGCAGACGAGCAGTACTTC.

The chain combines TRBV7-6 with TRBJ1-6; 7 nucleotides line up with TRBD1. Germline loops: CDR1 SGHVS, CDR2 FNYEAQ. V dropped 3 bases and J dropped 10; count of bases not matched to a gene: 12. There are 16 residues in the CDR3. CDR3 sequence: CASSLTGTGRESPLHF. CDR3 nucleotides: TGTGCCAGCAGCTTGACAGGGACCGGGAGGGAATCACCCCTCCACTTT.

J is TRBJ1-6 and V is TRBV6-2 or TRBV6-3, with D unclear. V lost 4 bases and J 4 bases, leaving 8 bases between the germline ends. The CDR3 has 14 amino acids. Per germline, CDR1 MNHEY and CDR2 SVGEGT. The CDR3 sequence is CASSLRGYNSPLHF. The CDR3 DNA sequence: TGTGCCAGCAGTTTGCGGGGTTATAATTCACCCCTCCACTTT.

This chain joins TRBV24-1 and TRBJ2-5; D is undetermined. Trimming took 12 bases from V and 2 from J, leaving 18 bases between them. The CDR3 totals 14 residues. From germline, CDR1 is KGHDR and CDR2 SFDVKD. CDR3 loop: CAALWLGKQETQYF. The CDR3 DNA is TGTGCCGCCCTTTGGTTGGGCAAACAAGAGACCCAGTACTTC.

The chain recombines TRBV5-6 with TRBJ2-1, with D maybe TRBD2 (6 bases). Germline loops: CDR1 SGHDT, CDR2 YYEEEE. The CDR3 consists of 15 residues. Deletions cut 3 bases from V and 5 bases from J, with 15 bases between. CDR3 protein: CASSWLGRGNNEQFF. In nucleotides, the CDR3 is TGTGCCAGCAGCTGGCTCGGACGGGGGAACAATGAGCAGTTCTTC.

The chain employs TRBV18 and TRBJ2-2; 7 bases map to TRBD1. Per the germline V gene, CDR1 is KGHSH and CDR2 is LQKENI. The junction had 7 bases not matched to a gene; V was cut back by 1 base and J by 5 bases. The CDR3 extends over 16 amino acids. CDR3 nucleotides: TGTGCCAGCTCACCACGTGAGGGGGCTTTAACCGGGGAGCTGTTTTTT. Translating gives CASSPREGALTGELFF. The variable domain in full, with the rest retrieved from reference TRBV18 and TRBJ2-2, is NAGVMQNPRHLVRRRGQEARLRCSPMKGHSHVYWYRQLPEEGLKFMVYLQKENIIDESGMPKERFSAEFPKEGPSILRIQQVVRGDSAAYFCASSPREGALTGELFFGEGSRLTVL.

The chain joins TRBV19 to TRBJ2-3; TRBD1 is a possible D gene (5 bases). The V and J ends lost 8 bases and 0 bases respectively, with 9 bases between them. This CDR3 is 13 amino acids long. Germline V gene data show CDR1 as LNHDA and CDR2 as SQIVND (reference sequence). CDR3 region: CASSGHSTDTQYF. CDR3 DNA: TGTGCCAGTTCCGGACATAGCACAGATACGCAGTATTTT.

This chain uses TRBV10-3 with TRBJ1-1; D unclear. From germline, CDR1 is ENHRY and CDR2 SYGVKD. The CDR3 runs 14 residues. Trimming removed 0 bases from V and 4 bases from J, with 9 bases in between. CDR3 loop: CAISESRWSTEAFF. Here the CDR3 DNA reads TGTGCCATCAGTGAGTCGAGGTGGAGCACTGAAGCTTTCTTT.

Only one count was recorded for this clone. CDR3 sequence: CASSPGPGNTNYGYTF. CDR3 in DNA: TGTGCCAGTAGTCCCGGACCGGGGAATACTAACTATGGCTACACCTTC. The chain links TRBV19 to TRBJ1-2; D uncertain. The CDR3 spans 16 residues. Between the trimmed V and J ends, which lost 5 bases and 0 bases, there was a span of 16 bases. From germline, CDR1 is LNHDA and CDR2 SQIVND (reference sequence).

This sequence joins TRBV7-6 and TRBJ2-2; tentatively, D is TRBD1 (6 bases). Germline values: CDR1 SGHVS, CDR2 FNYEAQ. Trimming took off 4 bases at V and 3 bases at J, with 6 bases between the two ends. The CDR3 is made up of 13 amino acids. The CDR3 coding sequence is TGTGCCAGCAGCTCAGGGGACACCGGGGAGCTGTTTTTT. It encodes CASSSGDTGELFF.

The V and J genes are TRBV5-1 and TRBJ2-1; TRBD1 is a possible D gene (7 bases). This CDR3 contains 18 residues. Trimming took off 0 bases at V and 8 bases at J, with 24 bases between the two ends. Germline V CDR1 and CDR2: SGHRS, YFSETQ. CDR3 region: CASSLGGLAQLQGDEQFF. The CDR3 DNA sequence: TGCGCCAGCAGCTTGGGAGGGCTAGCGCAACTCCAGGGGGATGAGCAGTTCTTC. The whole variable domain, filled in from reference TRBV5-1 and TRBJ2-1, reads KAGVTQTPRYLIKTRGQQVTLSCSPISGHRSVSWYQQTPGQGLQFLFEYFSETQRNKGNFPGRFSGRQFSNSRSEMNVSTLELGDSALYLCASSLGGLAQLQGDEQFFGPGTRLTVL.

The rearrangement joins TRBV30 to TRBJ1-5, with 12 bases aligning to TRBD1. Germline V gene lookup returns CDR1 GTSNPN and CDR2 SVGIG (reference sequence). The V and J ends lost 8 bases and 6 bases, in that order; junction bases with no gene match: 11. CDR3 length equals 15 residues. The CDR3 nucleotides read TGTGCCGGGGACTCTGGGACAGGGGGCGGTCAGCCCCAGCATTTT. Residues: CAGDSGTGGGQPQHF.

In its sample, this clone was seen many times. V usage is TRBV2 and J usage is TRBJ1-2; 10 bases line up with TRBD1. The ends lost 8 bases at V and 6 bases at J; junction bases unmatched: 15. The germline V gene has CDR1 SNHLY and CDR2 FYNNEI. The CDR3 spans 16 residues. The chain's CDR3 is CASLRTGGQGKHGYTF. The CDR3 region has the DNA TGTGCCAGCCTTCGGACCGGGGGACAGGGGAAGCATGGCTACACCTTC.